This T cell receptor (beta chain) came from a study of a mutant IDH1 vaccine in newly diagnosed glioma. V dropped 10 bases and J dropped 3 bases, with 15 bases sitting between them. In germline, CDR1 is ENHRY, CDR2 SYGVKD. CDR3 size: 13 residues. Data came from immunoSEQ multiplex PCR; TCRdb stores just in-frame clones and leaves some out. The table includes around 78,000 clones, over 75% detected once. A few counts support this clone. What it binds is not known. Time point of the sample: week 5, during vaccination. Vaccinated patients received 300 ug of mutant IDH1 20-mer peptide per dose, with topical imiquimod.

This chain joins TRBV10-3 and TRBJ2-5; weak D call: TRBD1 (7 bases). The TCR comes from a woman between 45 and 65 years old with glioma. The sequenced sample was PBMCs, obtained from a glioma patient whose treatment included an IDH1 peptide vaccine. CDR3 bases: TGTGCCACCGCAGGGGGAGGTGAAGAGACCCAGTACTTC. Translated, it gives CATAGGGEETQYF.